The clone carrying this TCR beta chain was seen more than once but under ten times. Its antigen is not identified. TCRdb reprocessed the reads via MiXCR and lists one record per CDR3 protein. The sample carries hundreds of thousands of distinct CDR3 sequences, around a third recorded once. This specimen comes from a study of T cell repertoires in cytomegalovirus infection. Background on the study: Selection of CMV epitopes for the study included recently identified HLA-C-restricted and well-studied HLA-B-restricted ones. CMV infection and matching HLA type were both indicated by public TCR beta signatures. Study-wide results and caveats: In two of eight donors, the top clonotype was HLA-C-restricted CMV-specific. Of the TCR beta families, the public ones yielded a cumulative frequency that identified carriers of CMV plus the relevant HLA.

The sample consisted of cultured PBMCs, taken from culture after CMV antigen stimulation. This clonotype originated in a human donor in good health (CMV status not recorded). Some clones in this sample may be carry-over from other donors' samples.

The CDR3 loop reads CASSTGPKNGEQYF. DNA for the CDR3: TGTGCCAGCAGCACGGGCCCAAAAAATGGCGAGCAGTACTTC. The rearrangement joins TRBV7-2 to TRBJ2-7; D remains unclear. The CDR3 extends over 14 amino acids. V was clipped by 5 bases and J by 6 bases, with 17 bases between them. CDR1 is SGHTA and CDR2 is FQGNSA in the germline V gene.